The rows below give T cell receptor beta chains drawn from one sample of a study of cytomegalovirus exposure and HLA in healthy donors. Measured with immunoSEQ multiplex PCR; TCRdb has only the in-frame clones, and not every one. The sample gives some 170,000 clones, roughly four fifths of which show up once; approximately 2.1% is in the top ten. Sequenced: PBMCs. The origin of the receptors is a woman younger than 30 in good health and CMV-seronegative. Both conserved end residues are trimmed from each CDR3. A D gene is named only where the DNA matches it firmly.

j_call: TRBJ2-2
d_call: TRBD1
v_call: TRBV18
cdr3_aa: ASSPQGQGGNTGELF

j_call: TRBJ2-7
d_call: TRBD1
v_call: TRBV27
cdr3_aa: ASSSPDRDPSEQY

j_call: TRBJ1-2
d_call: .
v_call: TRBV21-1
cdr3_aa: ASSTPGENYGYT

j_call: TRBJ2-2
d_call: .
v_call: TRBV5-1
cdr3_aa: ASSLEVGAYTGELF

j_call: TRBJ2-1
d_call: TRBD1
v_call: TRBV7-9
cdr3_aa: ASSNPPWTGDNEQF

j_call: TRBJ1-1
d_call: .
v_call: TRBV28
cdr3_aa: ASSLNRKNTEAF

j_call: TRBJ1-2
d_call: .
v_call: TRBV6-5
cdr3_aa: ASRQRENYGYT

j_call: TRBJ2-2
d_call: TRBD2
v_call: TRBV19
cdr3_aa: ASRRRSGGAVGELF

j_call: TRBJ1-1
d_call: .
v_call: TRBV6-1
cdr3_aa: ASSERTRLRLDTEAF

j_call: TRBJ2-3
d_call: .
v_call: TRBV11-2
cdr3_aa: ASSPGTTDTQY

j_call: TRBJ1-3
d_call: .
v_call: TRBV28
cdr3_aa: ASSLVSLGNTIY

j_call: TRBJ2-5
d_call: TRBD1
v_call: TRBV18
cdr3_aa: ASSPGQGAETQY

j_call: TRBJ2-5
d_call: TRBD2
v_call: TRBV7-8
cdr3_aa: ASSLESTSGGATRETQY

j_call: TRBJ1-1
d_call: .
v_call: TRBV7-9
cdr3_aa: ASSRGRPEGSEAF

j_call: TRBJ2-7
d_call: .
v_call: TRBV29-1
cdr3_aa: SVEEVSRPYEQY

j_call: TRBJ1-2
d_call: .
v_call: TRBV6-1
cdr3_aa: ASRETGRNYGYT

j_call: TRBJ2-7
d_call: .
v_call: TRBV9
cdr3_aa: ASSVERSSYEQY

j_call: TRBJ1-2
d_call: .
v_call: TRBV7-2
cdr3_aa: ASSYRGGGGYT

j_call: TRBJ2-7
d_call: .
v_call: TRBV28
cdr3_aa: ASSSPPLSSYEQY

j_call: TRBJ1-2
d_call: .
v_call: TRBV9
cdr3_aa: ASSVAGRALYGYT

j_call: TRBJ2-7
d_call: TRBD1
v_call: TRBV11-2
cdr3_aa: ASSLTGAQGYEQY

j_call: TRBJ2-7
d_call: TRBD1
v_call: TRBV28
cdr3_aa: ASRSMETGGYEQY

j_call: TRBJ1-6
d_call: .
v_call: TRBV4-1
cdr3_aa: ASSQAQGRSSPLH

j_call: TRBJ1-1
d_call: TRBD1
v_call: TRBV5-1
cdr3_aa: ASSYRDRGTEAF

j_call: TRBJ1-4
d_call: .
v_call: TRBV5-1
cdr3_aa: ASSLTGPATNEKLF

j_call: TRBJ1-1
d_call: .
v_call: TRBV25-1
cdr3_aa: ASSYTGLNTEAF

j_call: TRBJ1-5
d_call: TRBD1
v_call: TRBV19
cdr3_aa: ASRRQGNQPQH

j_call: TRBJ1-3
d_call: .
v_call: TRBV5-1
cdr3_aa: ASSRSDSSGNTIY

j_call: TRBJ1-5
d_call: TRBD1
v_call: TRBV4-1
cdr3_aa: ASSHLSGGTGSRQPQH

j_call: TRBJ1-4
d_call: TRBD1
v_call: TRBV2
cdr3_aa: ASSEAKRTPLGQPNEKLF

j_call: TRBJ1-5
d_call: TRBD1
v_call: TRBV19
cdr3_aa: ASSPTGTGRQPQH

j_call: .
d_call: .
v_call: TRBV28
cdr3_aa: ASSIIWGVTYEQY

j_call: TRBJ1-2
d_call: .
v_call: TRBV30
cdr3_aa: AWRPMDRLRQNYGYT

j_call: TRBJ2-7
d_call: TRBD2
v_call: TRBV9
cdr3_aa: ASSAGLAYEQY

j_call: TRBJ1-3
d_call: .
v_call: TRBV6-5
cdr3_aa: ASSSTDGNTIY

j_call: .
d_call: .
v_call: TRBV9
cdr3_aa: ASSVNSRSGELF

j_call: TRBJ1-1
d_call: .
v_call: TRBV10-3
cdr3_aa: AISGKGGTEAF

j_call: TRBJ1-6
d_call: TRBD1
v_call: TRBV5-1
cdr3_aa: ASSWDRAYRSNSPLH

j_call: TRBJ2-1
d_call: TRBD2
v_call: TRBV5-4
cdr3_aa: ASSPGTRLPSYNEQF

j_call: TRBJ2-7
d_call: TRBD2
v_call: TRBV19
cdr3_aa: ASSIGTSGTYEQY

j_call: TRBJ2-1
d_call: TRBD1
v_call: TRBV6-6
cdr3_aa: ASRPGQGFNEQF

j_call: TRBJ2-7
d_call: .
v_call: TRBV7-9
cdr3_aa: SSRPPPRDLIYEQY

j_call: TRBJ1-2
d_call: TRBD1
v_call: TRBV11-1
cdr3_aa: ASSLAPSSLGQTYGYT

j_call: TRBJ2-1
d_call: .
v_call: TRBV27
cdr3_aa: ASSFGTENEQF

j_call: TRBJ1-2
d_call: TRBD1
v_call: TRBV6-5
cdr3_aa: ASSYKGQGIYGYT

j_call: TRBJ1-2
d_call: .
v_call: TRBV15
cdr3_aa: ATSRDKSQRGYT

j_call: TRBJ2-4
d_call: .
v_call: TRBV5-1
cdr3_aa: ASQTGFENIQY

j_call: TRBJ1-1
d_call: TRBD1
v_call: TRBV5-6
cdr3_aa: ASNTVQGANTEAF

j_call: TRBJ2-7
d_call: TRBD1
v_call: TRBV6-4
cdr3_aa: ASGGQGDYEQY

j_call: TRBJ1-1
d_call: TRBD1
v_call: TRBV7-9
cdr3_aa: ASSRGQGATEAF

j_call: TRBJ2-3
d_call: .
v_call: TRBV5-1
cdr3_aa: ASSLGRANTDTQY

j_call: TRBJ2-7
d_call: .
v_call: TRBV14
cdr3_aa: ASSQNLRQGRAGGGEQY

j_call: TRBJ2-7
d_call: TRBD1
v_call: TRBV6-1
cdr3_aa: ASSPGQGGYEQY

j_call: TRBJ2-7
d_call: TRBD2
v_call: TRBV7-9
cdr3_aa: ASSSQREVSSYEQY

j_call: TRBJ2-5
d_call: TRBD2
v_call: TRBV2
cdr3_aa: ASAYGLAGGKQETQY